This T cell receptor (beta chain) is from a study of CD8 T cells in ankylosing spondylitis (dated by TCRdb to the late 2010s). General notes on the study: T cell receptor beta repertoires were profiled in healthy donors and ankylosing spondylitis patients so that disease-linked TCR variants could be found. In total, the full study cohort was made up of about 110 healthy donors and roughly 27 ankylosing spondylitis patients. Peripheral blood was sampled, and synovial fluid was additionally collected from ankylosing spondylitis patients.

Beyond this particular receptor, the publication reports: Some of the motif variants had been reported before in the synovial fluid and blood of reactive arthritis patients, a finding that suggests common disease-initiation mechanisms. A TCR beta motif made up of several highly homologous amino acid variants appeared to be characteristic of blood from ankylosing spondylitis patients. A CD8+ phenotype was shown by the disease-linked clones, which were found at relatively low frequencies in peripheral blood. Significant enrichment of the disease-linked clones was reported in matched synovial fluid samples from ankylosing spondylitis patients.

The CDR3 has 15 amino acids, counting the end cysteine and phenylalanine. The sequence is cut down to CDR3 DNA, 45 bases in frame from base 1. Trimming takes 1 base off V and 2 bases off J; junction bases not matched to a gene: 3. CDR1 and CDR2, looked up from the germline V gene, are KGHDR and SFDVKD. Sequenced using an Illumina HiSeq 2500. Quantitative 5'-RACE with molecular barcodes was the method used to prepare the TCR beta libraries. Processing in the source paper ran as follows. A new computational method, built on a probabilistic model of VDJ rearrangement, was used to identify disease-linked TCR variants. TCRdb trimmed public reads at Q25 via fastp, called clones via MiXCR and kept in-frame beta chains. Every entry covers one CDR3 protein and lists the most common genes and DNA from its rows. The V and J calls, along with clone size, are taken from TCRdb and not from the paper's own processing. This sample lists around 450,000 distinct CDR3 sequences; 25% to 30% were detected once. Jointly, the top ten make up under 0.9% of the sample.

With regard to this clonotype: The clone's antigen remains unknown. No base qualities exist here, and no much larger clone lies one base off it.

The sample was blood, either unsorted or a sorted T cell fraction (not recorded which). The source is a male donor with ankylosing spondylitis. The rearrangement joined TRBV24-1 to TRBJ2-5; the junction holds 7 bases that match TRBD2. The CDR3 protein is CATSDFRGGQETQYF. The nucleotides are TGTGCCACCAGTGATTTTCGGGGAGGGCAAGAGACCCAGTACTTC.